This T cell receptor beta chain was obtained from a study of human T cells and chemical hapten exposure. From the RACE reads, TCRdb called clonotypes with MiXCR, one entry per CDR3 protein. The sample lists tens of thousands of distinct CDR3 sequences; under 13% were seen once. Documented time point: pre-sensitization, week 0. The treatment: therapeutic diphenylcyclopropenone sensitization with weekly scalp DPC. Unfractionated whole blood was the source from which total RNA was extracted. Patients had alopecia, were aged 18 to 70, and were not pregnant. Germline V gene lookup returns CDR1 SGHRS and CDR2 YFSETQ. V lost 7 bases and J 10 bases, leaving 14 bases between the germline ends. CDR3 length: 11 residues.

The source of this sequence is a man over 45 with alopecia areata. Some clones in this sample may be carry-over from other donors' samples. This sequence joins TRBV5-1 and TRBJ1-1; D possibly corresponds to TRBD1 (6 bases). Specimen: whole blood, collected in connection with sensitization to the hapten diphenylcyclopropenone (DPC). The CDR3 DNA reads as TGCGCCAGCCGGGACACCCTGGGAGCTTTCTTT. Amino acid sequence: CASRDTLGAFF. The variable domain in full, completed from reference TRBV5-1 and TRBJ1-1, reads KAGVTQTPRYLIKTRGQQVTLSCSPISGHRSVSWYQQTPGQGLQFLFEYFSETQRNKGNFPGRFSGRQFSNSRSEMNVSTLELGDSALYLCASRDTLGAFFGQGTRLTVV.